This T cell receptor beta chain derives from a study of blood T cell repertoires in COVID-19. Overall study: In each case, the material was cDNA or gDNA derived from T cells, B-cell-depleted T cells, or PBMCs.

All enrollees were about 18 to 100 years old and from roughly 26 US areas. Participant reports of clinical history set cohort assignment. The method was immunoSEQ multiplex PCR; TCRdb's version includes in-frame clones alone and lacks a portion of them. The sample records 200,000 or so clones, 84% being singletons. This CDR3 contains 12 residues. Trimming cost V 6 bases and J 9 bases; bases outside gene matches: 8. Germline assignment: CDR1 GTSNPN and CDR2 SVGIG (reference sequence). Sequenced input: PBMCs or T cells enriched from blood (not recorded which). This TCR was recovered from a man aged 60 to 69 who had recovered from COVID-19. The rearrangement joins TRBV30 to TRBJ1-1; the match to TRBD1 covers 9 bases. In DNA, the CDR3 is TGTGCCTGTCAAAGGGGACAGGGACAAGCTTTCTTT. Its protein is CACQRGQGQAFF.